What follows are 3 T cell receptor beta chains derived from one specimen sequenced in a study of blood T cell repertoires in COVID-19 (dated by TCRdb to the early 2020s). Libraries were made using the immunoSEQ multiplex PCR assay. TCRdb limited this immuneACCESS table to in-frame rearrangements with V and J called. A share of clones is missing; checked studies link under half to unresolved V genes, and the rest is unexplained. This sample comprises tens of thousands of clones, 88% of them detected only once. Around 3.7% of the sample is taken by the ten largest. Sequenced input: peripheral blood. The receptors come from a human donor in a cohort sampled during active COVID-19.

This chain connects TRBV28 to TRBJ2-2, with D possibly TRBD1 on 6 matching bases. The V gene's germline CDR1 is MDHEN and CDR2 SYDVKM. Trimming took off 2 bases at V and 0 bases at J, with 7 bases between the two ends. CDR3 length: 15 residues. The CDR3 sequence: CASSLKGANTGELFF. In DNA form, the CDR3 reads TGTGCCAGCAGTTTAAAGGGGGCGAACACCGGGGAGCTGTTTTTT.

This CDR3 reads CASSFASGRRTGELFF. The CDR3, as DNA: TGTGCCAGCAGTTTCGCTAGCGGGAGGAGGACCGGGGAGCTGTTTTTT. The rearrangement joins TRBV28 to TRBJ2-2; 11 nucleotides line up with TRBD2. The length of the CDR3 is 16 residues. V shed 3 bases, J shed 5 bases, and the junction held 5 bases outside the gene matches. Per germline, CDR1 MDHEN and CDR2 SYDVKM.

The chain combines TRBV6-6 with TRBJ1-1; D is unclear. CDR3 size: 15 residues. CDR1 MNHNY and CDR2 SVGAGI come from the germline V gene (reference sequence). Trimming took off 6 bases at V and 4 bases at J, with 18 bases between the two ends. The CDR3 here is CASRPTRGGSTEAFF. As DNA, the CDR3 is TGTGCCAGCAGACCGACCCGGGGAGGGAGCACTGAAGCTTTCTTT.